The rows below give T cell receptor beta chains drawn from one sample of a study of blood T cell repertoires in COVID-19. TCRdb's copy holds only in-frame clones and misses some; the assay was immunoSEQ multiplex PCR. The table shows about 170,000 clones, with around four fifths occurring only once. Sequencing used peripheral blood. Source of these receptors: a man aged 35 to 55 who had recovered from COVID-19. Both conserved end residues are part of each CDR3. The order of the fields is clone size, J gene, V gene, D gene, CDR3 DNA, CDR3 protein. The D gene is left open where the match is weak. Some rows have no size entry. The others give once, few or many, or a class for an expanded clone.

clone size: -; J gene: TRBJ2-7; V gene: TRBV7-2; D gene: TRBD1; CDR3 DNA: TGTGCCAGCAGCTTAGGGCCAGCAGGGGGAGAGCAGTACTTC; CDR3 protein: CASSLGPAGGEQYF
clone size: -; J gene: TRBJ1-2; V gene: TRBV9; D gene: TRBD1; CDR3 DNA: TGTGCCAGTGGACAGGTCTATGGCTACACCTTC; CDR3 protein: CASGQVYGYTF
clone size: -; J gene: TRBJ2-4; V gene: TRBV6-6; D gene: -; CDR3 DNA: TGTGCCAGCAGTTACTCGGGAGGGGGGCTTAACATTCAGTACTTC; CDR3 protein: CASSYSGGGLNIQYF
clone size: -; J gene: TRBJ1-4; V gene: TRBV15; D gene: -; CDR3 DNA: TGTGCCACCAGCAGAGATCATCCCCCATCGGGGAGACTGTTTTTT; CDR3 protein: CATSRDHPPSGRLFF
clone size: -; J gene: TRBJ1-3; V gene: TRBV4-2; D gene: TRBD1; CDR3 DNA: TGTGCCAGCAGCTTACGAGACAGGGAAGGGAGAAACACCATATATTTT; CDR3 protein: CASSLRDREGRNTIYF
clone size: -; J gene: TRBJ1-4; V gene: TRBV11-3; D gene: TRBD1; CDR3 DNA: TGTGCCAGCAGCTCGACAGGGGAGGGGGAAAAACTGTTTTTT; CDR3 protein: CASSSTGEGEKLFF
clone size: -; J gene: TRBJ1-1; V gene: TRBV5-4; D gene: -; CDR3 DNA: TGTGCCAGCAGACAGGGTTGGGACACTGAAGCTTTCTTT; CDR3 protein: CASRQGWDTEAFF
clone size: -; J gene: TRBJ2-7; V gene: TRBV12-3/TRBV12-4; D gene: -; CDR3 DNA: TGTGCCAGCAGTTTTCACAGTACCTACGAGCAGTACTTC; CDR3 protein: CASSFHSTYEQYF
clone size: -; J gene: TRBJ2-2; V gene: TRBV5-1; D gene: -; CDR3 DNA: TGCGCCAGCAGCTTGGGTAACGGGGAGCTGTTTTTT; CDR3 protein: CASSLGNGELFF
clone size: -; J gene: TRBJ2-7; V gene: TRBV7-9; D gene: -; CDR3 DNA: TGTGCCAGCAGCGAAGGACTCCTCTACGAGCAGTACTTC; CDR3 protein: CASSEGLLYEQYF
clone size: -; J gene: TRBJ2-7; V gene: TRBV19; D gene: TRBD1; CDR3 DNA: TGTGCCAGTAGCACCTCCGGGACAGGATTCTACGAGCAGTACTTC; CDR3 protein: CASSTSGTGFYEQYF
clone size: -; J gene: TRBJ1-1; V gene: TRBV5-6; D gene: TRBD1; CDR3 DNA: TGTGCCAGCAGCCCCCTCCCCTACGGGACAGGGGGCACTGAAGCTTTCTTT; CDR3 protein: CASSPLPYGTGGTEAFF
clone size: -; J gene: TRBJ1-1; V gene: TRBV2; D gene: -; CDR3 DNA: TGTGCCAGCAGTCGGGAGAGTAACACTGAAGCTTTCTTT; CDR3 protein: CASSRESNTEAFF
clone size: -; J gene: TRBJ1-3; V gene: TRBV28; D gene: -; CDR3 DNA: TGTGCCAGCATCCCCCCTAGGGGCTCTGGAAACACCATATATTTT; CDR3 protein: CASIPPRGSGNTIYF
clone size: -; J gene: TRBJ2-7; V gene: TRBV7-2; D gene: TRBD1; CDR3 DNA: TGTGCCAGCAGCTTAGCCGGGACAGGAATTTCCTACGAGCAGTACTTC; CDR3 protein: CASSLAGTGISYEQYF
clone size: -; J gene: TRBJ2-3; V gene: TRBV5-4; D gene: -; CDR3 DNA: TGTGCCAGCAGCTTGGCCGGGACTGGTGGGGATACGCAGTATTTT; CDR3 protein: CASSLAGTGGDTQYF
clone size: -; J gene: TRBJ1-2; V gene: TRBV7-9; D gene: TRBD1; CDR3 DNA: TGTGCCAGCAGCCCCCGACAGGGAATGGGTGGCTACACCTTC; CDR3 protein: CASSPRQGMGGYTF
clone size: once; J gene: TRBJ1-2; V gene: TRBV5-6; D gene: TRBD1; CDR3 DNA: TGTGCCAGCAGCCTGACAGGGGTTGGCTACACCTTC; CDR3 protein: CASSLTGVGYTF
clone size: -; J gene: TRBJ1-1; V gene: TRBV18; D gene: -; CDR3 DNA: TGTGCCAGCTCACCCCGCAGGGACACTGAAGCTTTCTTT; CDR3 protein: CASSPRRDTEAFF
clone size: once; J gene: TRBJ2-1; V gene: TRBV19; D gene: -; CDR3 DNA: TGTGCCAGTAGTAGCGGGGTCTACAATGAGCAGTTCTTC; CDR3 protein: CASSSGVYNEQFF
clone size: -; J gene: TRBJ2-7; V gene: TRBV21-1; D gene: -; CDR3 DNA: TGTGCCAGCATCCTCTTCCCCGGGACAGGGGACGAGCAGTACTTC; CDR3 protein: CASILFPGTGDEQYF
clone size: -; J gene: TRBJ1-4; V gene: TRBV28; D gene: -; CDR3 DNA: TGTGCCAGCAGTTTTCTGAGACAGGCTGAGGGAAAACTGTTTTTT; CDR3 protein: CASSFLRQAEGKLFF
clone size: -; J gene: TRBJ2-7; V gene: TRBV3-1/TRBV3-2; D gene: -; CDR3 DNA: TGTGCCAGCAGCCAGATAGCCTACGAGCAGTACTTC; CDR3 protein: CASSQIAYEQYF
clone size: -; J gene: TRBJ1-1; V gene: TRBV6-6; D gene: -; CDR3 DNA: TGTGCCAGCAGTGGCGCGGGTGGCGCTGAAGCTTTCTTT; CDR3 protein: CASSGAGGAEAFF
clone size: -; J gene: TRBJ2-1; V gene: TRBV28; D gene: TRBD2; CDR3 DNA: TGTGCCAGCAGTTCCCTAAGCGGGGGGGCTGAGAATGAGCAGTTCTTC; CDR3 protein: CASSSLSGGAENEQFF
clone size: -; J gene: TRBJ2-5; V gene: TRBV25-1; D gene: -; CDR3 DNA: TGTGCCAGCAGTGAACTGGGCCAGACCCAGTACTTC; CDR3 protein: CASSELGQTQYF